Given below is one T cell receptor (beta chain) in context. Its antigen is undetermined. RNA transcripts provided the source from which TCR beta CDR3 regions were amplified. The HTBI primer set was used in a first-round RT-PCR of the TCR CDR3. In TCRdb, the multiplex PCR reads were re-called with MiXCR into one record per CDR3 protein. The data hold about 95,000 distinct CDR3 sequences, with approximately 42% observed a single time. This entry belongs to a study of T cells in Graves' hyperthyroidism and ophthalmopathy. From germline, CDR1 is KGHSH and CDR2 LQKENI. V lost 6 bases and J lost 1, with 9 bases in between. There are 13 residues in the CDR3. Uncontrolled infection, other autoimmune disease, pregnancy and lactation each barred patients from inclusion. Used for diagnoses were clinical symptoms, serum thyroxine and TRAb, thyroid ultrasound and orbital computed tomography. General study findings and limits: In the blood, most expanded thyroid clonotypes above 0.001 appeared as well. Before onset, by a median of 6.5 months, the model predicted ophthalmopathy.

The sample comprised peripheral blood or thyroid tissue (not recorded which). The origin of this receptor is a woman between 25 and 40 years old with Graves' hyperthyroidism. The chain combines TRBV18 with TRBJ1-2; weak D call: TRBD1 (5 bases). This CDR3 reads CASSYDSNYGYTF. For the CDR3, the DNA is TGTGCCAGCTCTTACGACAGTAACTATGGCTACACCTTC. Together with reference TRBV18 and TRBJ1-2, the CDR3 gives the full variable domain: NAGVMQNPRHLVRRRGQEARLRCSPMKGHSHVYWYRQLPEEGLKFMVYLQKENIIDESGMPKERFSAEFPKEGPSILRIQQVVRGDSAAYFCASSYDSNYGYTFGSGTRLTVV.